The clone carrying this T cell receptor (beta chain) was seen only a few times. The record originates from a study of T-cell reconstitution after alpha-beta-depleted transplantation in children. Unique molecular identifiers were incorporated during preparation of the TCRbeta library. TCRdb itself ran the PCR reads through MiXCR, one entry per CDR3 protein. Among approximately 430,000 distinct CDR3 sequences listed, 15% to 20% were seen once. Trimming took 0 bases from V and 9 from J, leaving 14 bases between them. Per the germline V gene, CDR1 is MRHNA and CDR2 is SNTAGT. The CDR3 is 15 residues long.

Sample: PBMCs, mostly from graft donor cells, taken 360 days after TCRalphabeta/CD19-depleted stem cell transplant. The chain combines TRBV6-4 with TRBJ2-2, with a possible D match to TRBD2 (6 bases). The TCR originated in a boy under two years old who had a stem cell transplant for Wiskott-Aldrich syndrome, so the T cells may come from the graft donor. The CDR3 DNA follows: TGTGCCAGCAGTGACTCTGTTCGGGGGTACCGGGAGCTGTTTTTT. This encodes CASSDSVRGYRELFF.